The rows below give T cell receptor beta chains drawn from one sample of a study of regulatory T cells in long-lasting Graves disease. TCRdb re-derived calls from the multiplex PCR reads in MiXCR, one entry per CDR3 protein. The sample records 420,000 or so distinct CDR3 sequences, over 15% being singletons. The same sample was also studied in work on T cells in Graves' hyperthyroidism and ophthalmopathy.

Sample: peripheral blood mononuclear cells (PBMCs), taken at new diagnosis, from a patient treated with antithyroid drugs. Receptor source: a woman younger than 35 with Graves disease. The CDR3 runs from the conserved cysteine through the conserved F or W. D genes are given only for firm matches. Clone size is stated in some rows and not others, as once, few, many or a class when expanded.

cdr3_aa | cdr3_nt | j_call | v_call | d_call | clone_size
CASSLEAGPGSSTDTQYF | TGTGCCAGCAGTTTAGAGGCAGGGCCGGGGTCTAGCACAGATACGCAGTATTTT | TRBJ2-3 | TRBV12-3/TRBV12-4 | NA | NA
CATSDPGQGSGELFF | TGTGCCACCAGTGATCCTGGACAGGGATCCGGGGAGCTGTTTTTT | TRBJ2-2 | TRBV24-1 | TRBD1 | many
CASSFRDEIGNTIYF | TGTGCCAGCAGCTTCCGGGACGAAATTGGAAACACCATATATTTT | TRBJ1-3 | TRBV11-2 | NA | NA
CSARTSADTQYF | TGCAGTGCGCGGACTAGCGCAGATACGCAGTATTTT | TRBJ2-3 | TRBV20-1 | TRBD2 | many
CASRDQEAKNIQYF | TGCGCCAGCAGAGATCAAGAAGCCAAAAACATTCAGTACTTC | TRBJ2-4 | TRBV5-1 | NA | NA
CASSLRPVTPMNTEAFF | TGTGCCAGCAGCCTGCGACCGGTAACACCCATGAACACTGAAGCTTTCTTT | TRBJ1-1 | TRBV7-2 | NA | few
CASSLWGQGENGELFF | TGTGCCAGCAGTTTATGGGGACAGGGGGAGAACGGGGAGCTGTTTTTT | TRBJ2-2 | TRBV28 | TRBD1 | many
CASKKLNNYGYTF | TGTGCCAGCAAGAAGCTTAATAACTATGGCTACACCTTC | TRBJ1-2 | TRBV6-2/TRBV6-3 | NA | few
CASSVAGTSGSYEQYF | TGTGCCAGCAGCGTCGCCGGGACTAGCGGATCCTACGAGCAGTACTTC | TRBJ2-7 | TRBV7-2 | TRBD2 | many
CASSEGGAPSTEAFF | TGTGCCAGCAGTGAGGGGGGGGCACCGAGCACTGAAGCTTTCTTT | TRBJ1-1 | TRBV28 | NA | many
CASRVRTGPQYGYTF | TGTGCCAGCAGGGTACGGACAGGGCCCCAATATGGCTACACCTTC | TRBJ1-2 | TRBV2 | TRBD1 | NA
CASSPKLFNYGYTF | TGTGCCAGCAGTCCCAAGTTGTTTAACTATGGCTACACCTTC | TRBJ1-2 | TRBV28 | NA | many
CSVEDDGQSSEKLFF | TGCAGCGTTGAGGACGACGGACAGTCAAGCGAAAAACTGTTTTTT | TRBJ1-4 | TRBV29-1 | NA | many
CSAWTSLSYEQYF | TGCAGTGCCTGGACATCCCTTTCCTACGAGCAGTACTTC | TRBJ2-7 | TRBV20-1 | NA | few
CSAPTSVYTGELFF | TGCAGTGCTCCGACTAGCGTTTACACCGGGGAGCTGTTTTTT | TRBJ2-2 | TRBV20-1 | TRBD2 | NA
CASSPRLQNTGELFF | TGTGCCAGCAGCCCCCGACTACAGAACACCGGGGAGCTGTTTTTT | TRBJ2-2 | TRBV7-2 | NA | many
CAISESGQGAYEQYF | TGTGCCATCAGTGAGTCGGGACAGGGGGCCTACGAGCAGTACTTC | TRBJ2-7 | TRBV10-3 | TRBD1 | many
CASSFRQGAAGELFF | TGTGCCAGCAGTTTCCGACAGGGGGCCGCCGGGGAGCTGTTTTTT | TRBJ2-2 | TRBV12-3/TRBV12-4 | TRBD1 | few
CASSLGLGLSYEQYF | TGTGCCAGCAGTTTAGGGTTAGGCCTATCCTACGAGCAGTACTTC | TRBJ2-7 | TRBV12-3/TRBV12-4 | NA | NA
CASRQKREAYNEQFF | TGTGCCAGCAGGCAGAAGCGGGAGGCTTACAATGAGCAGTTCTTC | TRBJ2-1 | TRBV6-2/TRBV6-3 | TRBD2 | many
CASSSQGGGSYNEQFF | TGTGCCAGCAGCTCGCAAGGCGGGGGCTCCTACAATGAGCAGTTCTTC | TRBJ2-1 | TRBV11-2 | TRBD2 | NA
CASSLEAGGYYEQYF | TGCGCCAGCAGCTTGGAAGCGGGAGGTTACTACGAGCAGTACTTC | TRBJ2-7 | TRBV5-1 | TRBD2 | few
CSASRLAGFTDTQYF | TGCAGTGCTAGTAGGCTCGCGGGATTCACAGATACGCAGTATTTT | TRBJ2-3 | TRBV20-1 | NA | many
CATSDPGTTLGTQYF | TGTGCCACCAGTGATCCCGGGACTACCCTGGGGACCCAGTACTTC | TRBJ2-5 | TRBV24-1 | TRBD2 | NA
CASSYRGGYGYTF | TGTGCCAGCAGTTACAGGGGAGGCTATGGCTACACCTTC | TRBJ1-2 | TRBV6-5 | NA | few
CSAIAAQEETQYF | TGCAGTGCTATCGCGGCCCAAGAAGAGACCCAGTACTTC | TRBJ2-5 | TRBV20-1 | NA | few
CASSESNLGGYTF | TGCGCCAGCAGTGAGTCGAACCTCGGAGGCTACACCTTC | TRBJ1-2 | TRBV10-1 | NA | NA
CSARPHRDRGREQYF | TGCAGTGCTAGACCTCACCGGGACAGGGGGCGCGAGCAGTACTTC | TRBJ2-7 | TRBV20-1 | TRBD1 | many
CSARSPAAGGANEQYF | TGCAGTGCTAGATCCCCTGCTGCGGGAGGAGCGAACGAGCAGTACTTC | TRBJ2-7 | TRBV20-1 | TRBD2 | many
CASSTLGQGDRNYGYTF | TGTGCCAGTAGTACCCTCGGACAGGGCGACCGGAACTATGGCTACACCTTC | TRBJ1-2 | TRBV19 | TRBD1 | few